One sample yielded the 14 T cell receptor beta chains listed below, sequenced in a study of blood T cells in healthy people across ages. Primed by a sample-barcoded 5' primer and a J-beta primer mix, a second PCR proceeded for 7 to 11 cycles. One entry per CDR3 protein, called by TCRdb with MiXCR from the 5' RACE reads. The table shows 800,000 or so distinct CDR3 sequences, with around half occurring only once. Material for sequencing was blood. The receptors originated from a man older than 75 in good health.

A word on this clonotype: One end of the junction is discordant with germline, which a read error may explain. V and J are TRBV6-1 and TRBJ2-1; D gene ambiguous. Germline V lookup: CDR1 MNHNS, CDR2 SASEGT. The CDR3 is 12 amino acids. CDR3: CASREALREQFF. The CDR3, as DNA: TGTGCCAGCAGGGAAGCGCTCAGAGAGCAGTTCTTC.

The CDR3 region has the DNA TGCGCCAGCACCGCGGACAGGGGTAATTCACCCCTCCACTTT. Residues: CASTADRGNSPLHF. The chain links TRBV4-3 to TRBJ1-6, with 9 nucleotides matching TRBD1. Trimming took 7 bases from V and 6 from J; bases not matched to a gene: 4. This CDR3 region has 14 residues. Germline loops: CDR1 LGHNA, CDR2 YSLEER.

For this clonotype: The junction departs from the called germline gene at one end, perhaps through a read error. This chain links TRBV5-5 with TRBJ2-7; D is unresolved. The CDR3 length is 14 residues. Germline assignment: CDR1 SGHKS and CDR2 YYEKEE (reference sequence). The CDR3 bases are TGTACCAGCAGCTTGCGCTCTCAAAACTACGAGCAGTACTTC. Amino acids: CTSSLRSQNYEQYF. Looking up the rest from reference TRBV5-5 and TRBJ2-7 gives the full variable domain: DAGVTQSPTHLIKTRGQQVTLRCSPISGHKSVSWYQQVLGQGPQFIFQYYEKEERGRGNFPDRFSARQFPNYSSELNVNALLLGDSALYLCTSSLRSQNYEQYFGPGTRLTVT.

The chain recombines TRBV6-5 with TRBJ1-2, with TRBD1 identical over 10 bases. Germline assignment: CDR1 MNHEY and CDR2 SVGAGI. The V and J ends lost 0 bases and 4 bases, in that order; junction bases with no gene match: 5. The CDR3 extends over 16 amino acids. The CDR3 loop is CASSYSGQGGGYGYTF. CDR3 coding DNA: TGTGCCAGCAGTTACTCCGGACAGGGGGGAGGCTATGGCTACACCTTC.

V and J are TRBV20-1 and TRBJ2-5; D is unclear. The CDR3 totals 14 residues. With 2 bases removed from V and 3 bases from J, the gap between germline ends came to 13 bases. The germline V gene encodes CDR1 DFQATT and CDR2 SNEGSKA (reference sequence). CDR3 sequence (DNA): TGCAGTGCTAGACCAATTCAGGCGGAAGAGACCCAGTACTTC. It translates to CSARPIQAEETQYF.

The CDR3 sequence is CASSFGAGLMYEQYF. The CDR3 DNA follows: TGTGCCAGCAGCTTCGGGGCAGGGTTAATGTACGAGCAGTACTTC. V and J are TRBV7-9 and TRBJ2-7; D could derive from TRBD1 or TRBD2 (5 bases each). CDR1 is SEHNR, CDR2 FQNEAQ, per germline (reference sequence). The CDR3 extends over 15 amino acids. The V end lost 3 bases, the J end lost 4 bases, and 16 bases lay between the germline ends.

The V and J genes are TRBV5-1 and TRBJ2-3; 10 nucleotides line up with TRBD2. With V trimmed by 0 bases and J by 10 bases, 8 bases remained unmatched. CDR3 length: 15 residues. Germline values: CDR1 SGHRS, CDR2 YFSETQ. Written as DNA, the CDR3 is TGCGCCAGCAGCTTGGAGGCTAGCGGGGGCGTGGCGCAGTATTTT. It specifies CASSLEASGGVAQYF.

This chain joins TRBV15 and TRBJ1-2; unclear D gene. The CDR3 is 15 residues long. Germline V gives CDR1 LNHNV, CDR2 YYDKDF (reference sequence). Trimming took 0 bases from V and 4 from J, leaving 12 bases between them. CDR3 nucleotide sequence: TGTGCCACCAGCAGAGATGTCGGGCAGACCTATGGCTACACCTTC. This codes for CATSRDVGQTYGYTF. The variable domain in full, completed from reference TRBV15 and TRBJ1-2, reads DAMVIQNPRYQVTQFGKPVTLSCSQTLNHNVMYWYQQKSSQAPKLLFHYYDKDFNNEADTPDNFQSRRPNTSFCFLDIRSPGLGDTAMYLCATSRDVGQTYGYTFGSGTRLTVV.

As regards this clonotype: At one of its ends the junction is not consistent with the germline gene, which may arise from a read error. This chain joins TRBV14 and TRBJ2-1; the match to TRBD2 covers 9 bases. The CDR3 has 14 amino acids. Germline lookup yields CDR1 SGHDN and CDR2 FVKESK. The DNA for the CDR3 is TGCGCCAGCAGCGCGACTAGCGGATACAATGAGCAGTTCTTC. This codes for CASSATSGYNEQFF.

As regards this clonotype: This may stem from a read error, because a much larger clone lies one nucleotide away. The chain couples TRBV29-1 to TRBJ2-6, with D unclear. Germline loops: CDR1 SQVTM, CDR2 ANQGSEA. This CDR3 has 15 residues. Trimming removed 6 bases from V and 1 base from J, with 13 bases in between. The CDR3: CSVMKQVSGANVLTF. The CDR3 DNA reads TGCAGCGTAATGAAGCAGGTGTCTGGGGCCAACGTCCTGACTTTC.

This clonotype was seen only a few times. DNA for the CDR3: TGTGCCACCAGCAGAGATCAGGGACAGGCCGAAAGAATAGCCAAAAACATTCAGTACTTC. Protein: CATSRDQGQAERIAKNIQYF. The chain is built from TRBV15 and TRBJ2-4, with 8 bases lining up with TRBD1. The CDR3 consists of 20 residues. Germline loops: CDR1 LNHNV, CDR2 YYDKDF (reference sequence). Unmatched junction bases numbered 13, after V lost 0 bases and J lost 0 bases.

This clonotype was detected many times. The chain uses TRBV18 and TRBJ2-7; D perhaps matches TRBD1 (6 bases). Germline-derived CDR1 and CDR2 are KGHSH and LQKENI. V was cut by 4 bases and J by 1 base, with 17 bases left in between. This CDR3 contains 16 residues. The CDR3 DNA follows: TGTGCCAGCTCACATATAAACAGGGATCCTTCCTACGAGCAGTACTTC. Its translation: CASSHINRDPSYEQYF.

The chain joins TRBV12-3 or TRBV12-4 to TRBJ2-5; 7 bases agree with TRBD1. The J call may not be correct, given that the DNA end is closer to TRBJ2-7. The CDR3 spans 16 residues. In DNA form, the CDR3 reads TGTGCCAGCAGTTCACTCCCGGCTGGGACAGTTGGCGAGCAGTACTTC. Translation: CASSSLPAGTVGEQYF.

The chain uses TRBV3-1 and TRBJ2-5, with D uncertain. The CDR3 is made up of 15 amino acids. V was pared by 0 bases and J by 4 bases, with 12 bases between. Germline values: CDR1 LGHDT, CDR2 YNNKEL (reference sequence). The CDR3, as DNA: TGTGCCAGCAGCCAAGATTTGGGGAATCCAGAGACCCAGTACTTC. Its translation: CASSQDLGNPETQYF.